The TCR beta chain described here comes from a study of human T cells and chemical hapten exposure. Overall study context: A mostly female patient group had alopecia areata, totalis or universalis. Study results and caveats: Versus controls, expanded TCRs had significantly more large CDR3 similarity clusters.

Losses at the gene ends were 2 bases for V and 9 bases for J; bases not matched to a gene: 11. CDR1 is MNHEY and CDR2 is SVGEGT in the germline V gene. The CDR3 has 16 residues. Only a few counts were recorded for this clonotype. Its target is not known. Described time point: pre-sensitization, week 0. Stated treatment: therapeutic diphenylcyclopropenone sensitization with weekly scalp DPC. The drawing of blood occurred before each patch test was applied. The authors' processing: Counts of TCRs in each sample centred on a median of approximately 96,000 and extended from around 24,000 to 710,000. TCRdb re-called the RACE reads through MiXCR, storing one row per CDR3 protein. TCRdb's processing, not the study's, gives the V and J calls here. The sample lists 250,000 to 300,000 distinct CDR3 sequences; approximately 7.5% were seen once.

The sequence was collected from a man aged 18 to 35 with alopecia areata. Some clones in this sample may be carry-over from other donors' samples. The rearrangement links TRBV6-2 or TRBV6-3 to TRBJ2-1; 9 bases agree with TRBD1. The starting material was whole blood, obtained in connection with sensitization to the hapten diphenylcyclopropenone (DPC). This CDR3 is CASSYPARGQGVEQFF. In DNA form, the CDR3 reads TGTGCCAGCAGTTACCCCGCGAGGGGACAGGGCGTTGAGCAGTTCTTC.